This T cell receptor (beta chain) is from a study of human T cells and chemical hapten exposure. Across the study: Donors were sensitized with 2% DPC on the upper inner arm. Study results and caveats: Significantly greater numbers of large CDR3 similarity clusters came from expanded TCRs than from controls.

Described time point: patch test 3, about 24 weeks after DPC sensitization. The treatment is: therapeutic diphenylcyclopropenone sensitization with weekly scalp DPC. The total RNA was obtained from whole blood that was not fractionated. Library construction involved attaching unique molecular identifiers to individual cDNA molecules, which allowed quantitative, reproducible TCR counting. TCRdb processed the RACE reads anew with MiXCR; each CDR3 protein has one entry. There are around 110,000 distinct CDR3 sequences in the sample; approximately 10% occur only once, and over 2% lies in the top ten. Germline V gives CDR1 SGHTA, CDR2 FQGTGA. The CDR3 runs 15 residues. V dropped 4 bases and J dropped 0; count of bases not matched to a gene: 2. A word on this clonotype: The antigen remains undetermined.

The V gene is TRBV7-3, the J gene TRBJ2-2; 7 nucleotides match TRBD1. The material sequenced was whole blood, taken in connection with sensitization to the hapten diphenylcyclopropenone (DPC). This receptor was identified in a woman aged 50 to 60 with alopecia areata. Some clones in this sample may be carry-over from other donors' samples. CDR3 sequence: CASSSDRTNTGELFF. The CDR3 region has the DNA TGTGCCAGCAGCTCGGACAGGACGAACACCGGGGAGCTGTTTTTT.